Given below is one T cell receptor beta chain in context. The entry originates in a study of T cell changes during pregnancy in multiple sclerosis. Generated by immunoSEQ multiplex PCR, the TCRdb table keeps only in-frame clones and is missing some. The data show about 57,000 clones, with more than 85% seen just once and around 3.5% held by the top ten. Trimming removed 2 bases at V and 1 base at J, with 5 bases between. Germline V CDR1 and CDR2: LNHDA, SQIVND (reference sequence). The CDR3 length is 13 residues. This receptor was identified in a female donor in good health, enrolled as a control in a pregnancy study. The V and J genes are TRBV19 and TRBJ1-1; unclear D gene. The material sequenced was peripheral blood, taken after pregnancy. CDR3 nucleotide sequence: TGTGCCAGTAGTATATCAGGGAACACTGAAGCTTTCTTT. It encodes CASSISGNTEAFF.